This TCR beta chain was sequenced during a study of shared clonotypes between healthy human individuals (dated by TCRdb to about 2020). About the study as a whole: The cohort included three men and a couple of women between 18 and 49 years of age. Libraries were prepared and TCR repertoires were sequenced by different laboratories using diverse techniques, in order to increase sequencing depth and limit assay-specific biases. Blood TCR repertoires of five healthy adults were deeply sequenced to estimate repertoire size and the extent of clonotype sharing between individuals. For each donor, three plates each were used for CD4 naive and CD4 memory, two plates were used for CD8 naive, and one plate was used for CD8 memory. Per donor, leukapheresis produced somewhere between about 0.94 and 9 billion PBMCs.

On the study overall, not on this receptor specifically: Larger estimated clonotype richness was generally found for naive subsets than for memory subsets. Sampling was restricted to blood, and TCR repertoires in tissues likely differ from the TCR repertoires found in blood. Rarefaction of sorted-subset datasets indicated incomplete sequencing despite the large sequencing depth. About 5% of naive CD4, 3.5% of naive CD8, approximately 2% of memory CD4, and more than 0.35% of memory CD8 clonotypes were shared across a few donors. The small number of donors limited the genetic and exposure-history diversity represented. Pairwise subsampling indicated that sequencing depth was expected to affect the degree of clonotype sharing among donors. Compared with non-shared clonotypes, clonotypes shared by all four sorted-subset donors had higher generation probabilities.

For CDR1 and CDR2, the germline V gene (reference sequence) lists SEHNR and FQNEAQ. V trim: 1 base; J trim: 4 bases; unmatched bases: 9. Counted from cysteine to phenylalanine, this CDR3 has 16 amino acids. Only the CDR3 DNA is retained, 48 bases long and in frame from the first base. With regard to this clone: It lacks a known antigen. No clone much larger than this one lies a single base away; base qualities are absent.

TCR CDR3 regions were amplified from genomic DNA by multiplex PCR using the deep immunoSEQ assay. For each cell subset, the extracted genomic DNA was distributed evenly across all wells of several immunoSEQ 96-well plates, and each plate served as one replicate. For sorted subsets, about 200 ng genomic DNA, equal to some 30,000 T cell genomes, was loaded into each replicate PCR. The purified libraries were quantified using a Qubit 3.0 fluorometer, sized with a Bioanalyzer 2100, and then quantified again using the KAPA Library Quantification kit. Every immunoSEQ 96-well plate was sequenced on a separate single-read 150-cycle Illumina NextSeq 550 flow cell. On the authors' methods: Because the immunoSEQ output included only junctional sequences and no quality scores, the filtering could not be the same as the filtering used for full-length reads. Sequences were annotated with PyIR, a Python wrapper for IgBLAST v1.9, using IMGT germline references to assign V/J genes and CDR3. Reads were filtered out if the reads had weak V/J assignments (E-value above 1e-6), no CDR3, stop codons, out-of-frame junctions, or ambiguous translated residues. A V3J clonotype was defined by an identical inferred V gene, J gene, and CDR3 amino acid sequence. Percentage overlap between repertoires was calculated by dividing the number of shared unique clonotypes by the size of the smaller repertoire. Richness of each repertoire was evaluated using RTK rarefaction, the Chao1 estimator, and Recon v2.1 estimates of unobserved clonotypes. OLGA was used to compute generation probabilities for all TCRbeta clonotypes that the gDNA method yielded from a handful of donors. This is the immuneACCESS table as TCRdb keeps it, with only in-frame sequences that have V and J called. A part of the clones is gone; compared with another copy, unresolved V genes explain less than half, and the rest is unexplained. The DNA gave D and trimming, while V, J and clone size come from that table. This sample lists under 650,000 clones; about 95% were detected once. The ten biggest clones cover about 0.064% of the sample.

The donors were healthy, HIV-negative adults with no recently reported acute infections or vaccinations. Only Caucasian adults living in Nashville, Tennessee, USA were represented among the donors. CD4+ T cells were enriched by magnetic negative selection, after which naive cells were positively selected on CD45RA and the negative fraction was taken as the memory subset. Blood was collected by leukapheresis, and PBMCs were isolated by Ficoll-Histopaque density gradient centrifugation and then cryopreserved in liquid nitrogen vapor phase. Analytical flow cytometry was used to check the purity and quantity of each magnetically sorted T cell population. From each sorted fraction, genomic DNA was isolated and quantified by UV absorbance on a Nanodrop 2000c.

The source of this sequence is a woman in her twenties or thirties in good health. The chain uses TRBV7-9 and TRBJ2-7; the central 8 bases match TRBD1. Sample: naive CD4+ T cells sorted from blood. Per the publication, the cell subset or site label means: CD45RA+ positively selected. The nucleotides are TGTGCCAGCAGCTTAGAACCCGGGACAGGACAATACGAGCAGTACTTC. It specifies CASSLEPGTGQYEQYF.